A single sample gave rise to the 25 T cell receptor beta chains below, sequenced in a study of resident and recirculating memory T cells in vitiligo. Generated by immunoSEQ multiplex PCR, the TCRdb table keeps only in-frame clones and is missing some. The repertoire holds tens of thousands of clones, with roughly nine tenths as singletons. The specimen sequenced was blood. All receptors come from a male donor with vitiligo.

This clone is a singleton in its sample. V usage is TRBV19 and J usage is TRBJ2-1, with 7 nucleotides matching TRBD2. This CDR3 is 16 amino acids long. The germline V gene has CDR1 LNHDA and CDR2 SQIVND (reference sequence). V lost 2 bases to trimming and J lost 2 bases; unmatched junction nucleotides: 6. The CDR3 protein is CASSIYPSGTYNEQFF. The CDR3 DNA is TGTGCCAGTAGTATATACCCTAGCGGCACCTACAATGAGCAGTTCTTC.

In this sample, this clone turned up once. The J gene is TRBJ2-5, the V gene TRBV10-2, with D possibly being TRBD1 (7 bases). Looked up from germline, CDR1 is WSHSY and CDR2 is SAAADI. Trimming cost V 11 bases and J 2 bases, with 15 bases left between them. The CDR3 has 13 amino acids. The CDR3 here is CAGGTAYQETQYF. The CDR3 nucleotides read TGCGCCGGAGGGACAGCCTATCAAGAGACCCAGTACTTC.

The chain has TRBV19 and TRBJ2-5; 7 bases map to TRBD1. CDR1 is LNHDA, CDR2 SQIVND, per germline (reference sequence). The CDR3 covers 15 residues. V shed 5 bases and J 5 bases; nucleotides not matched to a gene: 11. CDR3 bases: TGTGCCAGTAGTCCCCGGGACAGCTCGGGGGAGACCCAGTACTTC. This gives the protein CASSPRDSSGETQYF.

The genes are TRBV5-4 and TRBJ2-3, with 12 bases that match TRBD2. Germline lookup yields CDR1 SGHNT and CDR2 YYREEE (reference sequence). The CDR3 covers 15 residues. V was clipped by 4 bases and J by 7 bases; unmatched bases: 7. The CDR3 region has the DNA TGTGCCAGCAGCCTAGGACTAGCGGGAATGTATACGCAGTATTTT. Translation gives CASSLGLAGMYTQYF. Drawing the rest from reference TRBV5-4 and TRBJ2-3, the complete variable domain is ETGVTQSPTHLIKTRGQQVTLRCSSQSGHNTVSWYQQALGQGPQFIFQYYREEENGRGNFPPRFSGLQFPNYSSELNVNALELDDSALYLCASSLGLAGMYTQYFGPGTRLTVL.

This CDR3 is CASTVQGSFNEQFF. CDR3 DNA: TGCGCCAGCACCGTACAGGGGTCTTTCAATGAGCAGTTCTTC. The chain joins TRBV5-1 to TRBJ2-1, with 7 bases aligning to TRBD1. J lost 6 bases, V lost 6 bases, and 9 bases had no gene match. Germline V lookup: CDR1 SGHRS, CDR2 YFSETQ. This CDR3 contains 14 residues.

This clone showed up just once. The J gene is TRBJ1-3, the V gene TRBV4-2, with D perhaps TRBD1 (6 bases). Trimming took off 0 bases at V and 2 bases at J, with 11 bases between the two ends. The CDR3 loop spans 16 amino acids. Germline V gene sequence: CDR1 LGHNA, CDR2 YNFKEQ. Written as DNA, the CDR3 is TGTGCCAGCAGCCAAGAGCTGGGGGCGGCTGGAAACACCATATATTTT. As protein: CASSQELGAAGNTIYF.

The gene calls are TRBV7-2 and TRBJ1-5, with D hard to call. The CDR3 loop spans 13 amino acids. The germline V gene has CDR1 SGHTA and CDR2 FQGNSA. The V and J ends lost 6 bases and 1 base respectively, with 7 bases between them. CDR3 coding DNA: TGTGCCAGCAGGGGCGAAAGCAATCAGCCCCAGCATTTT. Residues: CASRGESNQPQHF. The whole variable domain, remainder taken from reference TRBV7-2 and TRBJ1-5, is GAGVSQSPSNKVTEKGKDVELRCDPISGHTALYWYRQSLGQGLEFLIYFQGNSAPDKSGLPSDRFSAERTGGSVSTLTIQRTQQEDSAVYLCASRGESNQPQHFGDGTRLSIL.

This chain connects TRBV28 to TRBJ2-3, with 10 bases that match TRBD2. V dropped 6 bases and J dropped 0; count of bases not matched to a gene: 3. CDR3 length: 15 amino acids. The germline CDR1 and CDR2 sequences are MDHEN and SYDVKM. CDR3 DNA: TGTGCCAGCAGCCTGACTAGCGGGAGCACAGATACGCAGTATTTT. Protein product: CASSLTSGSTDTQYF.

This chain links TRBV28 with TRBJ2-1; 15 bases line up with TRBD2. This CDR3 has 15 amino acids. V lost 2 bases to trimming and J lost 12 bases; unmatched junction nucleotides: 5. Germline V gene lookup returns CDR1 MDHEN and CDR2 SYDVKM. The CDR3 reads CASSLPGTSGGLQFF. The CDR3 DNA follows: TGTGCCAGCAGTTTACCCGGGACTAGCGGGGGGCTGCAGTTCTTC.

The V and J genes are TRBV28 and TRBJ1-1; D not certain. Germline V CDR1 and CDR2: MDHEN, SYDVKM. CDR3 length: 14 residues. The V end lost 5 bases, the J end lost 4 bases, and 14 bases lay between the germline ends. CDR3 coding DNA: TGTGCCAGCAGTCCACCACAGAGTAGCACTGAAGCTTTCTTT. Protein: CASSPPQSSTEAFF.

The V call is TRBV5-1, the J call TRBJ2-5, with TRBD1 identical over 7 bases. The CDR3 consists of 13 residues. CDR1 and CDR2 (germline): SGHRS, YFSETQ. V shed 2 bases and J 4 bases; nucleotides not matched to a gene: 2. The CDR3 loop is CASSFGQVETQYF. The CDR3 DNA is TGCGCCAGCAGCTTTGGACAGGTAGAGACCCAGTACTTC.

This chain connects TRBV5-1 to TRBJ2-3; D ambiguous. Between the trimmed V and J ends, which lost 1 base and 6 bases, there was a span of 3 bases. Germline CDR1 and CDR2: SGHRS and YFSETQ. This CDR3 has 11 residues. For the CDR3, the DNA is TGCGCCAGCAGCTTGCGGGATACGCAGTATTTT. Protein: CASSLRDTQYF.

The V call is TRBV19, the J call TRBJ2-5; TRBD1 matches at 9 bases. The CDR3 sequence is 18 residues long. Trimming removed 5 bases from V and 0 bases from J; junction bases left unmatched: 13. CDR1 and CDR2 (germline): LNHDA, SQIVND (reference sequence). The DNA for the CDR3 is TGTGCCAGTAGTCTAGGAGGTTCCGGGACAGGGTACCAAGAGACCCAGTACTTC. Translated, it gives CASSLGGSGTGYQETQYF.

This chain links TRBV5-1 with TRBJ2-7, with 13 bases fitting TRBD2. In germline, CDR1 is SGHRS, CDR2 YFSETQ. The CDR3 contains 15 residues. V lost 4 bases and J lost 6; bases outside the gene matches: 7. CDR3 amino acids: CASSLGLAGSSEQYF. Here the CDR3 DNA reads TGCGCCAGCAGCCTGGGACTAGCGGGGTCATCCGAGCAGTACTTC. Looking up the rest from reference TRBV5-1 and TRBJ2-7 gives the full variable domain: KAGVTQTPRYLIKTRGQQVTLSCSPISGHRSVSWYQQTPGQGLQFLFEYFSETQRNKGNFPGRFSGRQFSNSRSEMNVSTLELGDSALYLCASSLGLAGSSEQYFGPGTRLTVT.

This clone appeared a single time. The gene calls are TRBV10-3 and TRBJ1-1; D remains unclear. This CDR3 region has 12 residues. The ends were cut back, 7 bases at V and 1 base at J, with 7 bases in the middle. Germline CDR1 ENHRY, CDR2 SYGVKD. As DNA, the CDR3 is TGTGCCATCAAAGCTGGGAACACTGAAGCTTTCTTT. Protein sequence: CAIKAGNTEAFF.

The chain is built from TRBV5-1 and TRBJ2-3, with D possibly matching TRBD2 (6 bases). The CDR3 length is 17 residues. V was trimmed by 0 bases and J by 3 bases, leaving 17 bases between them. Germline V CDR1 and CDR2: SGHRS, YFSETQ. CDR3 nucleotide sequence: TGCGCCAGCAGCTTGGACAGATCGGAGGGCCCTACAGATACGCAGTATTTT. Protein: CASSLDRSEGPTDTQYF.

This chain links TRBV5-1 with TRBJ1-4; perhaps TRBD1 as D (5 bases). The germline V and J ends were trimmed by 3 bases and 8 bases, with 17 bases remaining between them. CDR3 length: 15 residues. The germline CDR1 and CDR2 sequences are SGHRS and YFSETQ. CDR3 sequence reads: CASSSSWGGGEKLFF. DNA of the CDR3: TGCGCCAGCAGCTCATCGTGGGGGGGAGGGGAAAAACTGTTTTTT.

The chain couples TRBV5-6 to TRBJ2-7, with TRBD1 identical over 9 bases. This CDR3 has 14 residues. The junction had 9 bases not matched to a gene; V was cut back by 4 bases and J by 7 bases. CDR1 and CDR2 from the germline V gene are SGHDT and YYEEEE. CDR3 nucleotides: TGTGCCAGCAGCCTCCGGACAGGGGTGAATGAGCAGTACTTC. Its protein is CASSLRTGVNEQYF.

V and J are TRBV29-1 and TRBJ2-7; maybe TRBD1 (6 bases). The CDR3 is 14 amino acids. Germline assignment: CDR1 SQVTM and CDR2 ANQGSEA. V was pared by 2 bases and J by 6 bases, with 17 bases between. CDR3 sequence reads: CSVEWDITAREQYF. The CDR3 DNA sequence: TGCAGCGTTGAATGGGACATAACCGCGCGCGAGCAGTACTTC.

This clone has more than one count but fewer than ten. The J gene is TRBJ1-4, the V gene TRBV7-9, with D maybe TRBD1 (6 bases). The CDR3 loop spans 14 amino acids. Germline V gene data show CDR1 as SEHNR and CDR2 as FQNEAQ (reference sequence). The V and J ends lost 5 bases and 10 bases respectively, with 17 bases between them. The CDR3 spells CASSPIARGGKLFF. The CDR3 DNA reads TGTGCCAGCAGCCCGATTGCTAGGGGGGGAAAACTGTTTTTT.

J is TRBJ2-5 and V is TRBV5-8; 15 bases match TRBD2. CDR3 length: 16 amino acids. In germline, CDR1 is SGHTS, CDR2 YDEGEE. Losses at the gene ends were 4 bases for V and 5 bases for J; bases not matched to a gene: 6. The DNA for the CDR3 is TGTGCCAGCAGCCCCGGACTAGCGGGAGGGCCGGAGACCCAGTACTTC. Its translation: CASSPGLAGGPETQYF.

The rearrangement uses TRBV11-2 and TRBJ1-2; 7 nucleotides align to TRBD1. The CDR3 extends over 15 amino acids. Trimming cost V 0 bases and J 3 bases; bases outside gene matches: 4. Germline CDR1 SGHAT, CDR2 FQNNGV. The CDR3 coding sequence is TGTGCCAGCAGCTTAGATCGGGACAGCGACTATGGCTACACCTTC. This encodes CASSLDRDSDYGYTF.

The V gene is TRBV2, the J gene TRBJ1-1, with unresolved D. Trimming left V 0 bases short and J 8 bases short, with 10 bases between. This CDR3 contains 13 residues. Germline CDR1 and CDR2: SNHLY and FYNNEI. In DNA form, the CDR3 reads TGTGCCAGCAGTGAAGCTCAGAGGCCCGAAGCTTTCTTT. Protein product: CASSEAQRPEAFF.

The chain is built from TRBV7-6 and TRBJ2-3; 7 nucleotides match TRBD2. In germline, CDR1 is SGHVS, CDR2 FNYEAQ. The CDR3 spans 15 residues. The V segment lost 5 bases and the J segment 0 bases; nucleotides outside the gene matches: 5. CDR3 protein: CASSILAASTDTQYF. The CDR3 DNA reads as TGTGCCAGCAGCATCCTAGCGGCTAGCACAGATACGCAGTATTTT.

V and J are TRBV6-5 and TRBJ2-5; D is ambiguous. V lost 10 bases and J lost 3, with 18 bases in between. Germline values: CDR1 MNHEY, CDR2 SVGAGI. The CDR3 covers 14 residues. The CDR3 nucleotides are TGTGCCATCCCCCCCAACATAAGCGAAGAGACCCAGTACTTC. Its translation: CAIPPNISEETQYF.